This T cell receptor beta chain was retrieved from a study of blood T cell repertoires in COVID-19. Germline lookup yields CDR1 SGHTA and CDR2 FQGNSA. V gave up 2 bases and J gave up 6 bases, with 18 bases separating them. This CDR3 comprises 16 residues. As originally analysed: Amplification from reference gene primers served as the basis for estimated nucleated cell counts. Assay: immunoSEQ multiplex PCR; the TCRdb copy retains only in-frame clones and omits some. V and J calls plus clone size are reproduced from that table; the DNA served to infer D and trimming. The data hold 90,000 to 120,000 clones, with over 80% observed a single time.

Sequencing was done on a sample of peripheral blood. This sequence originates from a woman aged 30 to 39 with acute or convalescent COVID-19. V and J are TRBV7-2 and TRBJ2-3; tentatively, D is TRBD2 (5 bases). The CDR3: CASSLSLVESGDTQYF. CDR3 nucleotide sequence: TGTGCCAGCAGCTTATCCCTAGTCGAATCGGGGGATACGCAGTATTTT.